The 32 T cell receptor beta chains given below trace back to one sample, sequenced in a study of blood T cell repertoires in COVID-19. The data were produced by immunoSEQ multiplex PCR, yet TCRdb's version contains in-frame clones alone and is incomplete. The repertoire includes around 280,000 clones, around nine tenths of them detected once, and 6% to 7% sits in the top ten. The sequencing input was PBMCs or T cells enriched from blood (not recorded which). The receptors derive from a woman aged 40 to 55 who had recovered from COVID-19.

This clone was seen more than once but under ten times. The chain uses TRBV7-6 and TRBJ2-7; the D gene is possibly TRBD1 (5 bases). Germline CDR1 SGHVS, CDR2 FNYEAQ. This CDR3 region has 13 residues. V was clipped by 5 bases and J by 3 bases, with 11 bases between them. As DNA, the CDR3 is TGTGCCAGCAGCAGGACATCGCTCTACGAGCAGTACTTC. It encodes CASSRTSLYEQYF.

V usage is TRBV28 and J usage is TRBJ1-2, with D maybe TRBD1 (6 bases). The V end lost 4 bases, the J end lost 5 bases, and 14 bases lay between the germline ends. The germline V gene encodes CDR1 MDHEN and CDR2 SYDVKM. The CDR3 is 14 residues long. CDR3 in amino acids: CASSSSTGVYGYTF. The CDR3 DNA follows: TGTGCCAGCAGTTCATCGACAGGAGTTTATGGCTACACCTTC.

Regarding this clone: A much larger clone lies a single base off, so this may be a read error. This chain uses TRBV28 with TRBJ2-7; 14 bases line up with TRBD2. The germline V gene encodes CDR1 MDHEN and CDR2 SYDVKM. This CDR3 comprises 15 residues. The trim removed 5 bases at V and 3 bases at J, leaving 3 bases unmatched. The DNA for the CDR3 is TGTGCCAGCAGTGAAGGACTAGCGGGAGGCTACGAGCAGTACTTC. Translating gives CASSEGLAGGYEQYF.

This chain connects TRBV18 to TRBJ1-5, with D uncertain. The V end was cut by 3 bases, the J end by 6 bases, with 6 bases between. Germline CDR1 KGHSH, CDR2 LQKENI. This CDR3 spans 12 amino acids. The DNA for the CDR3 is TGTGCCAGCTCACCTCCGGGTCAGCCCCAGCATTTT. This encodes CASSPPGQPQHF.

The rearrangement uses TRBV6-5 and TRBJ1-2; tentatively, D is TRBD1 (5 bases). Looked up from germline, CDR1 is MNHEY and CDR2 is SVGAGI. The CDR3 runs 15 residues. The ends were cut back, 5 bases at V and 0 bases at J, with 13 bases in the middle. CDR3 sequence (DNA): TGTGCCAGCAGTCCCGACAGCCAAGCTAACTATGGCTACACCTTC. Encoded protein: CASSPDSQANYGYTF.

CDR3 sequence: CASRARDKLQPQHF. CDR3 DNA sequence: TGCGCCAGCAGGGCCCGGGACAAATTGCAGCCCCAGCATTTT. This chain links TRBV10-1 with TRBJ1-5; TRBD1 is a possible D gene (6 bases). V was cut by 6 bases and J by 7 bases, with 16 bases left in between. In germline, CDR1 is WNHNN, CDR2 SYGVQD (reference sequence). This CDR3 spans 14 amino acids.

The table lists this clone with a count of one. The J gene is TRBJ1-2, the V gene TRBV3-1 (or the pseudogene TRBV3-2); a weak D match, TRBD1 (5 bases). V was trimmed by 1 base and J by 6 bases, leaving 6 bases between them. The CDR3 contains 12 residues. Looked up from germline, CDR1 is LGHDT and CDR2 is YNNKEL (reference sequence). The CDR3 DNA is TGTGCCAGCAGCCAAGGGGGCGATGGCTACACCTTC. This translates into CASSQGGDGYTF.

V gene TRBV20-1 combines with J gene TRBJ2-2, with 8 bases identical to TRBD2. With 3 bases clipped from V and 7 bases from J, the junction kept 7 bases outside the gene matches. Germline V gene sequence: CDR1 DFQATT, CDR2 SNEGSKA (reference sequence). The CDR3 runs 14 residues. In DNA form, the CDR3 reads TGCAGTGCTAGTCTCGGGAGGGCCGACGGGGAGCTGTTTTTT. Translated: CSASLGRADGELFF.

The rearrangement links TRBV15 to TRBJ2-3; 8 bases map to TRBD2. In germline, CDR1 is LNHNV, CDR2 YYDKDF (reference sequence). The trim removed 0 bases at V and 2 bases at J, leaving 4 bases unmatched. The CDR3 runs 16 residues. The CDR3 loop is CATSRESAGVTDTQYF. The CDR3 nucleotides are TGTGCCACCAGCAGAGAATCAGCGGGAGTCACAGATACGCAGTATTTT. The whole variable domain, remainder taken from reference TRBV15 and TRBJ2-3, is DAMVIQNPRYQVTQFGKPVTLSCSQTLNHNVMYWYQQKSSQAPKLLFHYYDKDFNNEADTPDNFQSRRPNTSFCFLDIRSPGLGDTAMYLCATSRESAGVTDTQYFGPGTRLTVL.

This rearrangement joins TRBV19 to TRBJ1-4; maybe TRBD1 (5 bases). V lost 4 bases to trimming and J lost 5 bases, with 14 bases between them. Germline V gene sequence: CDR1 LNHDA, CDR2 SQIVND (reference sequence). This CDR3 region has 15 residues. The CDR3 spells CASSNRGRENEKLFF. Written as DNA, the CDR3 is TGTGCCAGTAGTAACCGGGGACGGGAGAATGAAAAACTGTTTTTT.

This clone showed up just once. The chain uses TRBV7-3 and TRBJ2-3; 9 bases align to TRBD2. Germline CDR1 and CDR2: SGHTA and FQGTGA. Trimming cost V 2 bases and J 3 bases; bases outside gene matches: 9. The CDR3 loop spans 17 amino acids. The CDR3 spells CASSLSIAGVGTDTQYF. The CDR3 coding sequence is TGTGCCAGCAGCTTATCCATAGCGGGAGTAGGGACAGATACGCAGTATTTT.

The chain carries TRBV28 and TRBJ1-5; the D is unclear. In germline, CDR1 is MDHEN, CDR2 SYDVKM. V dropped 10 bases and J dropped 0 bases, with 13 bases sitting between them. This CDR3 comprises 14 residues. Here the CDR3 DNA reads TGTGCCACCGGAGTGATATATAGCAATCAGCCCCAGCATTTT. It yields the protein CATGVIYSNQPQHF. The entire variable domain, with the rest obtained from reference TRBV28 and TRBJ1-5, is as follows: DVKVTQSSRYLVKRTGEKVFLECVQDMDHENMFWYRQDPGLGLRLIYFSYDVKMKEKGDIPEGYSVSREKKERFSLILESASTNQTSMYLCATGVIYSNQPQHFGDGTRLSIL.

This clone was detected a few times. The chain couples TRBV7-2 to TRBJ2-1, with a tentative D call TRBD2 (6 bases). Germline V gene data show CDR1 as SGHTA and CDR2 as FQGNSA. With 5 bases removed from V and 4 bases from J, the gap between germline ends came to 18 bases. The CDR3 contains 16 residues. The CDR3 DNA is TGTGCCAGCAGCCGGACTACCGGTAGGCCATACAATGAGCAGTTCTTC. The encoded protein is CASSRTTGRPYNEQFF.

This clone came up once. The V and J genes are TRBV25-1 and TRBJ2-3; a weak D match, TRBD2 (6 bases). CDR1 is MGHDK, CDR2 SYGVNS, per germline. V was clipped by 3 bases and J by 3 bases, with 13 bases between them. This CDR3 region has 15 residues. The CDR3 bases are TGTGCCAGCAGTGATATCGTGGAGGGTACAGATACGCAGTATTTT. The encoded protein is CASSDIVEGTDTQYF. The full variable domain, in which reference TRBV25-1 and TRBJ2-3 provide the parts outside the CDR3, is EADIYQTPRYLVIGTGKKITLECSQTMGHDKMYWYQQDPGMELHLIHYSYGVNSTEKGDLSSESTVSRIRTEHFPLTLESARPSHTSQYLCASSDIVEGTDTQYFGPGTRLTVL.

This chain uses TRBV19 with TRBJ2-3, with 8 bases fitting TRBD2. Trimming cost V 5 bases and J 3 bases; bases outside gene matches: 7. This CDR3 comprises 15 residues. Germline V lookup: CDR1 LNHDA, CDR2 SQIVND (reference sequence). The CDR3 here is CASSRPGRVTDTQYF. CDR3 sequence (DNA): TGTGCCAGTAGTCGTCCCGGGAGGGTGACAGATACGCAGTATTTT.

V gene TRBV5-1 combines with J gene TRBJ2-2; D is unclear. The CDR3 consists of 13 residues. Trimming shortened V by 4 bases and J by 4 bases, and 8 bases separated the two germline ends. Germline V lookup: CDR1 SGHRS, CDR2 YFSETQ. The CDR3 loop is CASSAVATGELFF. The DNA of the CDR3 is TGCGCCAGCAGCGCGGTTGCCACCGGGGAGCTGTTTTTT.

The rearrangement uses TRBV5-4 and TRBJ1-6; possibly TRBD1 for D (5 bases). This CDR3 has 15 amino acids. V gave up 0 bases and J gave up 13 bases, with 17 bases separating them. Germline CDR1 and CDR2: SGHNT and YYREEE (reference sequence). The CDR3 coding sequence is TGTGCCAGCAGCTTGGACGGGGGACCAGCCTCGCCCCTCCACTTT. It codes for CASSLDGGPASPLHF.

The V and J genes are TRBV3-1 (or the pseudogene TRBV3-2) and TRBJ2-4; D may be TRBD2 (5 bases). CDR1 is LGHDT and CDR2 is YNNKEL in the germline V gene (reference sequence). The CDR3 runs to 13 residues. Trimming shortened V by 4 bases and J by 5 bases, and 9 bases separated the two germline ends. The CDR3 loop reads CASSLPGENIQYF. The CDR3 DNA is TGTGCCAGCAGCCTTCCCGGGGAAAACATTCAGTACTTC.

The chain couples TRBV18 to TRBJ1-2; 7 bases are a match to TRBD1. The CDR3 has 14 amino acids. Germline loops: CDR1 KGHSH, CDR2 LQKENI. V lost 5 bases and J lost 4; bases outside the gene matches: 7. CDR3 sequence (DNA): TGTGCCAGCTCAGCCCAGGACAGGTTCTATGGCTACACCTTC. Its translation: CASSAQDRFYGYTF.

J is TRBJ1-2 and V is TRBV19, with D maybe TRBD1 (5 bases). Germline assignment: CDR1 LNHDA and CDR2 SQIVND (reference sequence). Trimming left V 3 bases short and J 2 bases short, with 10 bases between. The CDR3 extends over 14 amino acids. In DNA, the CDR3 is TGTGCCAGTAGTATTCGGCGGGGCAACTATGGCTACACCTTC. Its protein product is CASSIRRGNYGYTF. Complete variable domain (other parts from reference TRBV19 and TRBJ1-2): DGGITQSPKYLFRKEGQNVTLSCEQNLNHDAMYWYRQDPGQGLRLIYYSQIVNDFQKGDIAEGYSVSREKKESFPLTVTSAQKNPTAFYLCASSIRRGNYGYTFGSGTRLTVV.

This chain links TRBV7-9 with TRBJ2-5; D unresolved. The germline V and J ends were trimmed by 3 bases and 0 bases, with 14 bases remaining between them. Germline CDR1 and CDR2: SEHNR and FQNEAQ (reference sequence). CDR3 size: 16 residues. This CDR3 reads CASSFLGTSYQETQYF. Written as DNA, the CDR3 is TGTGCCAGCAGCTTTCTTGGCACCTCGTACCAAGAGACCCAGTACTTC.

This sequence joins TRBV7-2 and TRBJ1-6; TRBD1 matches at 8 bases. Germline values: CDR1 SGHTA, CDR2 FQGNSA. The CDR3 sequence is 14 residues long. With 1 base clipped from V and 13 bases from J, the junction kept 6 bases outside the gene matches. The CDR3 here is CASSLGQTGVPLHF. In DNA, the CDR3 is TGTGCCAGCAGCTTAGGACAGACAGGGGTTCCCCTCCACTTT.

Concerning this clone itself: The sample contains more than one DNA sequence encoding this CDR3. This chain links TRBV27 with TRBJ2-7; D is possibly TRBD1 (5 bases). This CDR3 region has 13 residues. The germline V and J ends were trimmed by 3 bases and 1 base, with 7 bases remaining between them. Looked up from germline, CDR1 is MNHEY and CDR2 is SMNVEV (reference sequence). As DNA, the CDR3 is TGTGCCAGCAGTTTGGCAGGGTCCTACGAGCAGTACTTC. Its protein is CASSLAGSYEQYF.

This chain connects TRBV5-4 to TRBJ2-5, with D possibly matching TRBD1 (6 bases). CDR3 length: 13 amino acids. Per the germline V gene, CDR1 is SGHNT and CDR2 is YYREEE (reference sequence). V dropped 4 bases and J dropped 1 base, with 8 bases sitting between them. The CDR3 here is CASSRTAQETQYF. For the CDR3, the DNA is TGTGCCAGCAGCCGGACAGCCCAAGAGACCCAGTACTTC.

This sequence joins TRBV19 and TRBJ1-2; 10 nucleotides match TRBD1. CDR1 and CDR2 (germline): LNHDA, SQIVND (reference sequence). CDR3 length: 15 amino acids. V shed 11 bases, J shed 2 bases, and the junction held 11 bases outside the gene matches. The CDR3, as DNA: TGTGCCTCACAGACAGGGGGCGCGGGAAACTATGGCTACACCTTC. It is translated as CASQTGGAGNYGYTF.

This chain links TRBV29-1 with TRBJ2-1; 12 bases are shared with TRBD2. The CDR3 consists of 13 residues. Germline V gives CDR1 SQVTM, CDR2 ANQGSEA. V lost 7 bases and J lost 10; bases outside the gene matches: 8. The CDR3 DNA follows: TGCAGCGCTATACTAGCGGGAGGTGGGGAGCAGTTCTTC. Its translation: CSAILAGGGEQFF.

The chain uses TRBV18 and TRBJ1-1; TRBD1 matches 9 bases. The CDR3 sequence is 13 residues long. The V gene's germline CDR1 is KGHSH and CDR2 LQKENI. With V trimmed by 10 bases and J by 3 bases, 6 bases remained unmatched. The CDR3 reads CATQQGAHTEAFF. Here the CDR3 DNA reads TGTGCCACACAACAGGGGGCGCACACTGAAGCTTTCTTT.

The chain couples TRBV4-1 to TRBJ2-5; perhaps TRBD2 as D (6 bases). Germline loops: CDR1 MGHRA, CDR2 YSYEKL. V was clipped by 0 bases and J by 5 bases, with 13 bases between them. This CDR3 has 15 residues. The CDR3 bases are TGCGCCAGCAGCCAAGATGCCGGGAGAGGGGAGACCCAGTACTTC. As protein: CASSQDAGRGETQYF.

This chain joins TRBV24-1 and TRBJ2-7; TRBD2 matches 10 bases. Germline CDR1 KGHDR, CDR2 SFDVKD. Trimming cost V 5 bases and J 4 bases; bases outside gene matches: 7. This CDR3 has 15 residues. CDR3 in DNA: TGTGCCACCAGTGTGTCTAGCGGGAGTATTTACGAGCAGTACTTC. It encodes CATSVSSGSIYEQYF.

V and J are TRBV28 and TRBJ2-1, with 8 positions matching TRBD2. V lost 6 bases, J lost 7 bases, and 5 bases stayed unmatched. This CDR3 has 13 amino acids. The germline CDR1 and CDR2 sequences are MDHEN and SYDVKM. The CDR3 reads CASRSGLGNEQFF. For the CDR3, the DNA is TGTGCCAGCAGGTCGGGACTAGGGAATGAGCAGTTCTTC.

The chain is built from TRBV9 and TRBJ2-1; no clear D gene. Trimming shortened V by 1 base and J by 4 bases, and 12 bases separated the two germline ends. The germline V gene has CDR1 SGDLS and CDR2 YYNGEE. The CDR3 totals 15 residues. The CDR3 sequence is CASSVLPALYNEQFF. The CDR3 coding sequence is TGTGCCAGCAGCGTACTCCCCGCCCTATACAATGAGCAGTTCTTC.

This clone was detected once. In DNA form, the CDR3 reads TGTGCCAGCCAGACAGAAGACAGCTACGAGCAGTACTTC. Amino acids: CASQTEDSYEQYF. The genes are TRBV28 and TRBJ2-7; D is possibly TRBD1 (5 bases). The ends were cut back, 8 bases at V and 3 bases at J, with 14 bases in the middle. Looked up from germline, CDR1 is MDHEN and CDR2 is SYDVKM. The CDR3 has 13 residues.